This is a list of T cell receptor beta chains from one sample in a study of regulatory T cells in long-lasting Graves disease. TCRdb re-called the multiplex PCR reads through MiXCR, storing one row per CDR3 protein. The data contain approximately 400,000 distinct CDR3 sequences, roughly a quarter of them singletons. The specimen comprised peripheral blood mononuclear cells (PBMCs), sampled when the disease was refractory, from a patient treated with antithyroid drugs. These receptors all come from a female donor with Graves disease. The CDR3 runs from the conserved cysteine through the conserved F or W. The order of the fields is CDR3 length, V gene, D gene, clone size, J gene, CDR3 DNA, CDR3 protein. The D gene is left open where the match is weak. A clone size is listed for some rows: how often the clone was seen (once, few, many), or a class if it is expanded.

12	TRBV12-3/TRBV12-4	TRBD1	-	TRBJ1-4	TGTGCCAGCAGAAAGGACAGGTTCGAACTGTTTTTT	CASRKDRFELFF
14	TRBV19	-	few	TRBJ2-5	TGTGCCAGTAGTATCGACTTTTTTGAAGAGACCCAGTACTTC	CASSIDFFEETQYF
17	TRBV3-1	-	-	TRBJ2-5	TGTGCCAGCAGCCTCATTAGTGGCCCAAGCTTCCAAGAGACCCAGTACTTC	CASSLISGPSFQETQYF
11	TRBV30	-	-	TRBJ1-5	TGTGCCGGGGGCGACAGTCAGCCCCAGCATTTT	CAGGDSQPQHF
14	TRBV6-6	-	few	TRBJ2-2	TGTGCCAGCAGTTACTCGAGCAAGGGCGGGGAGCTGTTTTTT	CASSYSSKGGELFF
12	TRBV5-4	-	-	TRBJ1-2	TGTGCCAGCAGCCCCCGAGAGGGGGGCTACACCTTC	CASSPREGGYTF
13	TRBV28	-	-	TRBJ2-1	TGTGCCAGCAGTCCGCATTGGGGGAATGAGCAGTTCTTC	CASSPHWGNEQFF
13	TRBV5-1	-	many	TRBJ2-5	TGCGCCAGCAGCTATGGTCTACGGGAGACCCAGTACTTC	CASSYGLRETQYF
13	TRBV12-3/TRBV12-4	-	-	TRBJ1-3	TGTGCCAGCAGTATTAGCTCTGGAAACACCATATATTTT	CASSISSGNTIYF
14	TRBV20-1	TRBD1	few	TRBJ1-4	TGCAGTGCTAGAAAGCAGGGGGCTAATGAAAAACTGTTTTTT	CSARKQGANEKLFF
13	TRBV6-1	-	-	TRBJ1-2	TGTGCCATCTCGGGGTCCCATACAGATGGCTGCACCTTC	CAISGSHTDGCTF
16	TRBV7-2	-	many	TRBJ1-5	TGTGCCAGCAGCCCACTAGGGGGTCGGGGCAATCAGCCCCAGCATTTT	CASSPLGGRGNQPQHF
15	TRBV9	-	-	TRBJ1-5	TGTGCCAGCAGCGTAGCTGGGGCAGCCGGGCAGCCCCAGCATTTT	CASSVAGAAGQPQHF
17	TRBV24-1	-	once	TRBJ2-3	TGTGCCACCAGTGACCCTCTCGACTACGGAAGCACAGATACGCAGTATTTT	CATSDPLDYGSTDTQYF
14	TRBV6-1	-	-	TRBJ2-7	TGTGCCAGCAGTCGTTGGCGGGAATCGAGCGAGCAGTACTTC	CASSRWRESSEQYF
14	TRBV10-3	-	-	TRBJ2-7	TGTGCCATCAGTGAGTCGCCCGGCTCCTACGAGCAGTACTTC	CAISESPGSYEQYF
14	TRBV6-5	-	many	TRBJ1-4	TGTGCCAGCAGTTCAGCCAGCAGTACCGAAAAACTGTTTTTT	CASSSASSTEKLFF
15	TRBV2	TRBD2	-	TRBJ2-1	TGTGCCAGCAGTGTGTCTAGCGGGAGCCACAATGAGCAGTTCTTC	CASSVSSGSHNEQFF
15	TRBV2	TRBD2	many	TRBJ2-7	TGTGCCAGCAGTGGACCTAGCGGTTTACCCTACGAGCAGTACTTC	CASSGPSGLPYEQYF
16	TRBV7-2	-	-	TRBJ2-3	TGTGCCAGCAGCCCACTAGGGGGGACTAGCACAGATACGCAGTATTTT	CASSPLGGTSTDTQYF